Each of the 11 T cell receptor beta chains below was sequenced from the same sample in a study of blood T cell repertoires in COVID-19. Clones were read by immunoSEQ multiplex PCR, and TCRdb kept only the in-frame ones, dropping some. The sample shows roughly 250,000 clones, around 90% of them seen only once. Sequencing was done on a sample of PBMCs or T cells enriched from blood (not recorded which). These receptors were obtained from a woman in her twenties or thirties with acute COVID-19.

Here the CDR3 reads CASSPPFSPGQGTVNEKLFF. Written as DNA, the CDR3 is TGTGCCAGCAGCCCACCTTTTTCGCCGGGACAGGGAACAGTTAATGAAAAACTGTTTTTT. V usage is TRBV6-6 and J usage is TRBJ1-4; TRBD1 matches 9 bases. The CDR3 contains 20 residues. The V gene's germline CDR1 is MNHNY and CDR2 SVGAGI (reference sequence). J gave up 4 bases and V 6 bases, and 21 bases lay outside the gene matches.

The J gene is TRBJ2-1, the V gene TRBV7-6; 11 nucleotides match TRBD2. The germline V gene encodes CDR1 SGHVS and CDR2 FNYEAQ. V was clipped by 2 bases and J by 4 bases; unmatched bases: 10. The CDR3 sequence is 18 residues long. CDR3 nucleotide sequence: TGTGCCAGCAGCTTAATAGCGGGAGGGGGACCGCTTTACAATGAGCAGTTCTTC. It encodes CASSLIAGGGPLYNEQFF. Together with reference TRBV7-6 and TRBJ2-1, the CDR3 gives the full variable domain: GAGVSQSPRYKVTKRGQDVALRCDPISGHVSLYWYRQALGQGPEFLTYFNYEAQQDKSGLPNDRFSAERPEGSISTLTIQRTEQRDSAMYRCASSLIAGGGPLYNEQFFGPGTRLTVL.

This rearrangement joins TRBV5-5 to TRBJ2-7; 10 bases are a match to TRBD1. The CDR3 has 13 amino acids. J gave up 5 bases and V 8 bases, and 7 bases lay outside the gene matches. Germline CDR1 SGHKS, CDR2 YYEKEE (reference sequence). The CDR3 bases are TGTGCCAGTTCTGGACAGGGGGGCCACGAGCAGTACTTC. Translating gives CASSGQGGHEQYF.

CDR3 sequence reads: CASSVHRGATGELFF. For the CDR3, the DNA is TGTGCCAGCAGCGTACACAGGGGTGCCACCGGGGAGCTGTTTTTT. The rearrangement uses TRBV2 and TRBJ2-2, with 7 bases fitting TRBD1. Per the germline V gene, CDR1 is SNHLY and CDR2 is FYNNEI. The CDR3 totals 15 residues. V shed 6 bases, J shed 4 bases, and the junction held 8 bases outside the gene matches. Filled out from reference TRBV2 and TRBJ2-2, the complete variable domain reads EPEVTQTPSHQVTQMGQEVILRCVPISNHLYFYWYRQILGQKVEFLVSFYNNEISEKSEIFDDQFSVERPDGSNFTLKIRSTKLEDSAMYFCASSVHRGATGELFFGEGSRLTVL.

The chain joins TRBV7-8 to TRBJ1-1; possible D gene TRBD1, 5 bases. This CDR3 is 15 amino acids long. From germline, CDR1 is SGHVS and CDR2 FQNEAQ. Trimming pared 2 bases from V and 8 bases from J, leaving 18 bases between. CDR3 bases: TGTGCCAGCAGCTTAAGGCTCGGGGGGGTCGGGGAAGCTTTCTTT. Translation: CASSLRLGGVGEAFF.

The chain carries TRBV28 and TRBJ2-5, with D maybe TRBD1 (7 bases). This CDR3 is 14 amino acids long. V was cut by 5 bases and J by 2 bases, with 12 bases left in between. The germline CDR1 and CDR2 sequences are MDHEN and SYDVKM. CDR3 in DNA: TGTGCCAGCAGTGCGGGGACAGTACAAGAGACCCAGTACTTC. The encoded protein is CASSAGTVQETQYF.

The chain joins TRBV29-1 to TRBJ1-1, with 9 bases fitting TRBD1. The germline gives CDR1 SQVTM, CDR2 ANQGSEA. V lost 6 bases, J lost 6 bases, and 17 bases stayed unmatched. CDR3 length: 16 amino acids. CDR3 DNA sequence: TGCAGCGTGGATAAATTTCCGGGACAGGGAAGACCTGAAGCTTTCTTT. Amino acid sequence: CSVDKFPGQGRPEAFF. Full variable domain (rest looked up from reference TRBV29-1 and TRBJ1-1): SAVISQKPSRDICQRGTSLTIQCQVDSQVTMMFWYRQQPGQSLTLIATANQGSEATYESGFVIDKFPISRPNLTFSTLTVSNMSPEDSSIYLCSVDKFPGQGRPEAFFGQGTRLTVV.

The rearrangement uses TRBV24-1 and TRBJ2-1; D possibly corresponds to TRBD2 (5 bases). The germline CDR1 and CDR2 sequences are KGHDR and SFDVKD. V shed 9 bases and J shed 1 base, with 12 bases lying between them. This CDR3 is 14 amino acids long. The DNA for the CDR3 is TGTGCCACCTCAACTAGTACATCCTACAATGAGCAGTTCTTC. It codes for CATSTSTSYNEQFF.

This sequence joins TRBV27 and TRBJ1-5; 10 bases align to TRBD1. The CDR3 sequence is 13 residues long. CDR1 and CDR2 from the germline V gene are MNHEY and SMNVEV (reference sequence). Trimming cost V 6 bases and J 5 bases; bases outside gene matches: 1. The CDR3 DNA sequence: TGTGCCAGCAGGGGGACAGGGGATCAGCCCCAGCATTTT. This gives the protein CASRGTGDQPQHF.

This chain connects TRBV5-6 to TRBJ1-1; D not resolved. The CDR3 is 14 residues long. From germline, CDR1 is SGHDT and CDR2 YYEEEE. Trimming took 0 bases from V and 2 from J, leaving 8 bases between them. CDR3 region: CASSLERVNTEAFF. The CDR3 nucleotides read TGTGCCAGCAGCTTGGAGCGCGTTAACACTGAAGCTTTCTTT.

The chain couples TRBV6-5 to TRBJ2-4, with 7 bases lining up with TRBD2. The CDR3 runs 14 residues. Per the germline V gene, CDR1 is MNHEY and CDR2 is SVGAGI. V was clipped by 7 bases and J by 5 bases; unmatched bases: 8. CDR3 sequence: CASKGQGGENIQYF. DNA of the CDR3: TGTGCCAGCAAGGGCCAGGGAGGGGAAAACATTCAGTACTTC.